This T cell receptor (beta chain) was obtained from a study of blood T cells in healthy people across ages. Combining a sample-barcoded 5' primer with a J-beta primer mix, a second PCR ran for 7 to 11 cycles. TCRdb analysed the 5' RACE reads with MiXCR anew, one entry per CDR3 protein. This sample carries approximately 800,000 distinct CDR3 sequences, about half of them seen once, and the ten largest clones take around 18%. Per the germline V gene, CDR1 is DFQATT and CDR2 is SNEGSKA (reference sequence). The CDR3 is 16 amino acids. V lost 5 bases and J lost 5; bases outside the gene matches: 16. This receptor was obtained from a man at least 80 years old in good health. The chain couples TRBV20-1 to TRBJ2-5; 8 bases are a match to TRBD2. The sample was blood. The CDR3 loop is CSAGPQRWREDETQYF. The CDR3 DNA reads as TGCAGTGCTGGTCCCCAAAGGTGGCGGGAGGATGAGACCCAGTACTTC.